This TCR beta chain derives from a study of cytomegalovirus exposure and HLA in healthy donors. The study ran its PCR with 60 Vbeta and 13 Jbeta primers. Here immunoSEQ multiplex PCR was the method, and the copy in TCRdb shows in-frame clones only, minus some. Counted here are some 110,000 clones, around three quarters occurring once; the ten biggest clones make up approximately 0.9%. With V trimmed by 6 bases and J by 3 bases, 8 bases remained unmatched. The germline V gene encodes CDR1 SNHLY and CDR2 FYNNEI. The CDR3 sequence is 16 residues long. Specimen: PBMCs. V and J are TRBV2 and TRBJ1-2; 12 bases align to TRBD1. The sequence came from a woman aged 25 to 39 in good health and CMV-seronegative. CDR3 DNA sequence: TGTGCCAGCAGGCCCGGAGGGACAGGGGGCGACTATGGCTACACCTTC. Translated: CASRPGGTGGDYGYTF.